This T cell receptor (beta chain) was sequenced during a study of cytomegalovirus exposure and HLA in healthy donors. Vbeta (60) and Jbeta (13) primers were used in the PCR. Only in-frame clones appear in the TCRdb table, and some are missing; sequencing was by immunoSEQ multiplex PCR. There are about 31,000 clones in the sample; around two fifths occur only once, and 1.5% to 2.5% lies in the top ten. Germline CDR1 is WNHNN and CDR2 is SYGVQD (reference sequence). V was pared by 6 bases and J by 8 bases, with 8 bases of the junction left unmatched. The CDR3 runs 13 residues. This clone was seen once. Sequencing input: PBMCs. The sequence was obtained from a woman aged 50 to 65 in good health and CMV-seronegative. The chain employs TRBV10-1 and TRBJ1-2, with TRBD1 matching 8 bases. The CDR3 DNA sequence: TGCGCCAGCAGGGGGACAGGAGGTGGAGGCTACACCTTC. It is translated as CASRGTGGGGYTF.